This TCR beta chain was identified in a study of T cell clonotyping in hematopoietic cell transplantation. Study-level points and caveats: Pathologically expanded recipient clonotypes increased progressively from day 30 to day 180 as diversity fell.

The repertoire was sequenced with immunoSEQ multiplex PCR; TCRdb's copy has only in-frame clones and lacks some. The data hold about 44,000 clones, with roughly 94% observed a single time. On this clone: Its cognate antigen is unknown.

The sequencing input was peripheral blood mononuclear cells. The sequence was collected from a woman between 45 and 65 years old in good health. Some clones in this sample may be carry-over from other donors' samples.

The CDR3 loop reads CASSQEGGRYQPQHF. The DNA of the CDR3 is TGTGCCAGCAGCCAAGAGGGGGGACGCTATCAGCCCCAGCATTTT. The chain uses TRBV4-2 and TRBJ1-5; tentative D call: TRBD1 (5 bases). The CDR3 has 15 residues. Looked up from germline, CDR1 is LGHNA and CDR2 is YNFKEQ. Trimming pared 0 bases from V and 5 bases from J, leaving 11 bases between.